This TCR beta chain was sequenced during a study of blood T cell repertoires in COVID-19. With 5 bases clipped from V and 6 bases from J, the junction kept 11 bases outside the gene matches. The CDR3 covers 15 residues. Looked up from germline, CDR1 is MNHEY and CDR2 is SVGAGI. This clone was counted only a few times. Sequencing was performed with immunoSEQ multiplex PCR; in TCRdb, only in-frame clones are kept and a portion is missing. The repertoire holds 78,000 or so clones, about 91% seen once, with 5% to 6.5% in the top ten. The source of this sequence is a woman between 45 and 65 years old with acute or convalescent COVID-19. Sequenced input: peripheral blood. The chain combines TRBV6-5 with TRBJ1-2; TRBD1 matches 8 bases. In nucleotides, the CDR3 is TGTGCCAGCAGTCTGAATCCCAGGGGGCTGGATGGCTACACCTTC. As protein: CASSLNPRGLDGYTF.